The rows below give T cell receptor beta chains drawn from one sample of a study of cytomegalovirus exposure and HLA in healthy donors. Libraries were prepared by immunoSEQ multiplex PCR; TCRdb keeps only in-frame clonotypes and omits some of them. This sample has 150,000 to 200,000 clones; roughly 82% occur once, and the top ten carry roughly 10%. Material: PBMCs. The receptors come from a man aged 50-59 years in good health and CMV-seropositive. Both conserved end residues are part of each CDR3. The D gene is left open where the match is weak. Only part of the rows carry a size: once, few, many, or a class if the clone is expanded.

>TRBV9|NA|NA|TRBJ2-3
CAGMEITDTQYF
TGTGCCGGCATGGAGATTACAGATACGCAGTATTTT
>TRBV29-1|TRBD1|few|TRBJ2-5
CSVGTGLQETQYF
TGCAGCGTAGGGACAGGCCTACAAGAGACCCAGTACTTC
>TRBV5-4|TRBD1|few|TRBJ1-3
CASSQDLGTVSGNTIYF
TGCGCCAGCAGCCAAGATTTAGGGACAGTCTCTGGAAACACCATATATTTT
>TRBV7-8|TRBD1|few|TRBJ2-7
CASSGGTGISYEQYF
TGTGCCAGCAGCGGAGGGACAGGGATCTCCTACGAGCAGTACTTC
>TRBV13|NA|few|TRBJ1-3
CASSPFRQSSGNTIYF
TGTGCCAGCAGCCCATTCCGACAAAGCTCTGGAAACACCATATATTTT
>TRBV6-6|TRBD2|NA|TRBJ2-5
CASRQSSGGWETQYF
TGTGCCAGCAGACAATCTAGCGGGGGATGGGAGACCCAGTACTTC
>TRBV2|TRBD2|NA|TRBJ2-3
CASRRASGGADTQYF
TGTGCCAGCCGCCGTGCTAGCGGGGGGGCAGATACGCAGTATTTT
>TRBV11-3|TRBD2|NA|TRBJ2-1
CASSGRGGYNEQFF
TGTGCCAGCAGCGGACGGGGGGGCTACAATGAGCAGTTCTTC
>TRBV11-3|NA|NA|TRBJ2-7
CASSRQGSYEQYF
TGTGCCAGCAGCCGACAAGGCTCCTACGAGCAGTACTTC
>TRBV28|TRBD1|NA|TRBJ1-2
CASNEDRASYGYTF
TGTGCCAGCAACGAGGACAGGGCTTCCTATGGCTACACCTTC
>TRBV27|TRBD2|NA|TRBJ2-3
CASVEGTSGTGDTQYF
TGTGCCAGCGTAGAAGGCACTAGCGGGACTGGAGATACGCAGTATTTT
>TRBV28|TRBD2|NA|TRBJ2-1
CASSLGLAAYNEQFF
TGTGCCAGCAGTTTAGGACTAGCAGCCTACAATGAGCAGTTCTTC
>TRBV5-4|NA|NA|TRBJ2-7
CASSSPYEQYF
TGTGCCAGCAGCTCCCCTTACGAGCAGTACTTC
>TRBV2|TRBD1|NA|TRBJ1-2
CASSEALRDRNYGYTF
TGTGCCAGCAGTGAAGCGCTTCGGGACAGAAACTATGGCTACACCTTC
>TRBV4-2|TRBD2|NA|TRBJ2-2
CASSQDFLAGMNTGELFF
TGTGCCAGCAGCCAAGATTTCCTAGCGGGGATGAACACCGGGGAGCTGTTTTTT
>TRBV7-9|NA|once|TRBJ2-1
CASSPRRVYNEQFF
TGTGCCAGCAGCCCGAGGAGAGTTTACAATGAGCAGTTCTTC
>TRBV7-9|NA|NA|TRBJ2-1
CSSSLGLGGDNEQFF
TGTTCCAGCAGCTTAGGGTTAGGAGGGGACAATGAGCAGTTCTTC
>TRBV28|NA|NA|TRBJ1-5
CASSLWQGVQPQHF
TGTGCCAGCAGTTTATGGCAGGGCGTTCAGCCCCAGCATTTT
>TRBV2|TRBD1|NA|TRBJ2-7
CASSEGGQEPYEQYF
TGTGCCAGCAGTGAAGGAGGACAGGAGCCCTACGAGCAGTACTTC
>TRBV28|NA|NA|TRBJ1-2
CASIPGSFNYGYTF
TGTGCCAGCATTCCGGGGAGTTTTAACTATGGCTACACCTTC
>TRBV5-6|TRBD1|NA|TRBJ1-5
CASSLGTGSMVQPQHF
TGTGCCAGCAGCTTGGGGACAGGGAGTATGGTTCAGCCCCAGCATTTT
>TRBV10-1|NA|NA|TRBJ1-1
CASPRAGTEAFF
TGCGCCAGCCCGAGAGCAGGAACTGAAGCTTTCTTT
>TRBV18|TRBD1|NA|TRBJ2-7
CASSPNDRDEQYF
TGTGCCAGCTCTCCCAATGACAGGGACGAGCAGTACTTC
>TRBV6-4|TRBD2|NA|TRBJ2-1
CASRTPSGAESSYNEQFF
TGTGCCAGCAGGACCCCTAGCGGGGCGGAAAGCTCCTACAATGAGCAGTTCTTC
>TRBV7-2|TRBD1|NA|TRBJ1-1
CASRQPGGAGRNTEAFF
TGTGCCAGCAGACAACCAGGGGGCGCGGGGAGGAACACTGAAGCTTTCTTT
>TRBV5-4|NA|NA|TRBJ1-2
CASSWQGSNYGYTF
TGTGCCAGCAGCTGGCAGGGGTCTAACTATGGCTACACCTTC
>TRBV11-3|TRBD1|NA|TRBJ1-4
CASSISPGQGTEKLFF
TGTGCCAGCAGCATCTCACCGGGACAGGGGACGGAAAAACTGTTTTTT
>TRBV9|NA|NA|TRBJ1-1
CASSVDGGGNTEAFF
TGTGCCAGCAGCGTGGACGGAGGTGGGAACACTGAAGCTTTCTTT
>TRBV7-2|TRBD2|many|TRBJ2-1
CASSPGTSGANEQFF
TGTGCCAGCAGCCCCGGGACTAGCGGGGCCAATGAGCAGTTCTTC
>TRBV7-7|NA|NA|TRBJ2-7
CASSLVLAASGSYEQYF
TGTGCTAGCAGCTTAGTATTGGCGGCAAGCGGCTCCTACGAGCAGTACTTC
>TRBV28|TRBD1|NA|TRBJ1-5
CASSFGQGVTQPQHF
TGTGCCAGCAGTTTCGGTCAGGGGGTAACTCAGCCCCAGCATTTT
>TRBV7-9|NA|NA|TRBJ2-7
CASSPRPYEQYF
TGTGCCAGCAGCCCTAGACCCTACGAGCAGTACTTC
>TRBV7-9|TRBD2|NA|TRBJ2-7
CASSLGGGPYEQYF
TGTGCCAGCAGCTTAGGGGGGGGTCCGTACGAGCAGTACTTC
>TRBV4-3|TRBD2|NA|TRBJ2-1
CASSQVAGVGNEQFF
TGCGCCAGCAGCCAAGTCGCGGGGGTGGGCAATGAGCAGTTCTTC
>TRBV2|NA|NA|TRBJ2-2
CASSEAGTKNTGELFF
TGTGCCAGCAGTGAAGCCGGGACAAAGAACACCGGGGAGCTGTTTTTT
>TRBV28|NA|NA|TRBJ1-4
CASSLRGEKLFF
TGTGCCAGCAGTTTACGGGGTGAAAAACTGTTTTTT
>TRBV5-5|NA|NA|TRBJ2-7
CASSPGGGTYEQYF
TGTGCCAGCAGCCCCGGCGGAGGGACCTACGAGCAGTACTTC
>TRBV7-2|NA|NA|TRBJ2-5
CASSSGTHQETQYF
TGTGCCAGCAGCTCGGGGACACACCAAGAGACCCAGTACTTC
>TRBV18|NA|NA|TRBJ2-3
CASSAAHSTDTQYF
TGTGCCAGCTCAGCGGCCCATAGCACAGATACGCAGTATTTT
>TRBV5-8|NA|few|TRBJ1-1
CASRYGDRLGEAFF
TGTGCCAGCAGATATGGTGACAGATTGGGTGAAGCTTTCTTT
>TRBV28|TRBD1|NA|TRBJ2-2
CASNSLSGTGSTGELFF
TGTGCCAGCAACTCCTTGTCCGGGACAGGGAGCACCGGGGAGCTGTTTTTT
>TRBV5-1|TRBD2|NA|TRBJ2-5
CASSSLGGTQETQYF
TGCGCCAGCAGCTCCCTGGGGGGGACCCAAGAGACCCAGTACTTC
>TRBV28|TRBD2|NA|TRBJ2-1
CASRDSLAGVNEQFF
TGTGCCAGCCGAGATTCTTTAGCGGGAGTCAATGAGCAGTTCTTC
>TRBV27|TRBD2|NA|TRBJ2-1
CASSLGLAGGNEQFF
TGTGCCAGCAGCCTCGGACTAGCGGGAGGGAATGAGCAGTTCTTC
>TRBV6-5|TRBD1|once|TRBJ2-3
CASSIGQGTDTQYF
TGTGCCAGCAGTATCGGACAGGGCACAGATACGCAGTATTTT
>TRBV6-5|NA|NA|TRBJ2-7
CASSYRPTLSSYEQYF
TGTGCCAGCAGTTATCGTCCTACCCTTAGCTCCTACGAGCAGTACTTC
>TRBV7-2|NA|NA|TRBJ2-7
CASSPSLMEQYF
TGTGCCAGCAGCCCTAGTTTAATGGAGCAGTACTTC
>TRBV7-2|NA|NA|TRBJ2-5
CASSSQGFETQYF
TGTGCCAGCAGCTCCCAGGGTTTTGAGACCCAGTACTTC
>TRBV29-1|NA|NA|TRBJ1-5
CSVSEGPEPQHF
TGCAGCGTTTCAGAGGGCCCAGAGCCCCAGCATTTT
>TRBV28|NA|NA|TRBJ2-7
CASSPMAGSYEQYF
TGTGCCAGCAGCCCTATGGCGGGGTCCTACGAGCAGTACTTC
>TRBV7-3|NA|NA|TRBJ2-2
CASSLRGGLVEAGELFF
TGTGCCAGCAGCCTAAGGGGAGGCCTAGTGGAAGCCGGGGAGCTGTTTTTT
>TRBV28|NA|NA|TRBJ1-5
CASSTPPGVGNQPQHF
TGTGCCAGCAGCACGCCCCCCGGGGTTGGCAATCAGCCCCAGCATTTT
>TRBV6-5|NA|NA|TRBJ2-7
CASSPTGLSSYEQYF
TGTGCCAGCAGTCCGACAGGCCTTAGCTCCTACGAGCAGTACTTC
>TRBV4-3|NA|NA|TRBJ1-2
CASSQDPGHTGKRGYTF
TGCGCCAGCAGCCAAGATCCGGGGCATACAGGGAAACGCGGCTACACCTTC
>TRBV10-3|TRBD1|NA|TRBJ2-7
CAIQGAAYEQYF
TGTGCCATCCAGGGGGCGGCTTACGAGCAGTACTTC